This T cell receptor (beta chain) came from a study of blood T cell repertoires in COVID-19. Authors' data handling: Estimated nucleated cell counts came from reference gene primer amplification. TCRdb's copy holds only in-frame clones and misses some; the assay was immunoSEQ multiplex PCR. V, J and clone size reflect that table, while D and trimming were determined from the DNA. This table holds 150,000 to 200,000 clones, about 88% found once. Trimming removed 8 bases from V and 7 bases from J, with 11 bases in between. CDR3 length equals 12 residues. Two negative PCRs, clearance, or symptom resolution had been documented for recovered Cohort 3 donors.

Sequencing used PBMCs or T cells enriched from blood (not recorded which). The sequence was obtained from a woman between 18 and 29 years old who had recovered from COVID-19. This chain connects TRBV12-3 or TRBV12-4 to TRBJ1-4; D is possibly TRBD1 (5 bases). Written as DNA, the CDR3 is TGTGCCAGCGGGGGGGGAGGTGAAAAACTGTTTTTT. The encoded protein is CASGGGGEKLFF.